The rows below give T cell receptor beta chains drawn from one sample of a study of T cell responses to AZD1222 COVID-19 vaccine. The data were produced by immunoSEQ multiplex PCR, yet TCRdb's version contains in-frame clones alone and is incomplete. The sample records fewer than 150,000 clones, 70% to 90% being singletons. Specimen: peripheral blood, collected 28 days after the second AZD1222 dose. These receptor sequences come from an adult who received the AZD1222 COVID-19 vaccine. The CDR3 runs from the conserved cysteine through the conserved F or W. D genes are given only for firm matches. Expanded clones get a size class; other rows say once, few or many, or leave the size out.

abundance: few; len: 13; d_gene: .; j_gene: TRBJ1-1; v_gene: TRBV6-5; CDR3nt: TGTGCCAGCAGTAATGTTGGGGCGACCGAAGCTTTCTTT; CDR3aa: CASSNVGATEAFF
abundance: .; len: 13; d_gene: .; j_gene: TRBJ2-3; v_gene: TRBV6-4; CDR3nt: TGTGCCAGCAGGGGGGAGTCCACAGATACGCAGTATTTT; CDR3aa: CASRGESTDTQYF
abundance: .; len: 13; d_gene: .; j_gene: TRBJ2-5; v_gene: TRBV5-6; CDR3nt: TGTGCCAGCAGCTTAGAACCCGGGGAGACCCAGTACTTC; CDR3aa: CASSLEPGETQYF
abundance: .; len: 16; d_gene: .; j_gene: TRBJ1-3; v_gene: TRBV5-1; CDR3nt: TGCGCCAGCAGCCTCCGGGGCCCCGACTCTGGAAACACCATATATTTT; CDR3aa: CASSLRGPDSGNTIYF
abundance: once; len: 15; d_gene: .; j_gene: TRBJ2-2; v_gene: TRBV7-9; CDR3nt: TGTGCCAGCAGTCCGCGGCGCACTAACACCGGGGAGCTGTTTTTT; CDR3aa: CASSPRRTNTGELFF
abundance: once; len: 17; d_gene: TRBD1; j_gene: TRBJ2-1; v_gene: TRBV6-2/TRBV6-3; CDR3nt: TGTGCCAGCAGTTCCGGACAGGGGGCGCCCCCGTACAATGAGCAGTTCTTC; CDR3aa: CASSSGQGAPPYNEQFF
abundance: .; len: 13; d_gene: TRBD1; j_gene: TRBJ1-2; v_gene: TRBV12-3/TRBV12-4; CDR3nt: TGTGCCAGCAGTCGGACAGGGGGCTCCGGCTACACCTTC; CDR3aa: CASSRTGGSGYTF
abundance: once; len: 12; d_gene: .; j_gene: TRBJ1-2; v_gene: TRBV6-5; CDR3nt: TGTGCCAGCAGTTACCAGACTGGGGGCTACACCTTC; CDR3aa: CASSYQTGGYTF
abundance: few; len: 15; d_gene: .; j_gene: TRBJ2-5; v_gene: TRBV5-5; CDR3nt: TGTGCCAGCAGCTTGGGGCGGGGCCTCCAAGAGACCCAGTACTTC; CDR3aa: CASSLGRGLQETQYF
abundance: .; len: 14; d_gene: .; j_gene: TRBJ1-2; v_gene: TRBV28; CDR3nt: TGTGCCAGCAGCTCAGGGATGGGAAACTATGGCTACACCTTC; CDR3aa: CASSSGMGNYGYTF
abundance: .; len: 14; d_gene: .; j_gene: TRBJ2-3; v_gene: TRBV19; CDR3nt: TGTGCCAGTAGTTGGGGCAGGGACACAGATACGCAGTATTTT; CDR3aa: CASSWGRDTDTQYF
abundance: .; len: 15; d_gene: .; j_gene: TRBJ1-2; v_gene: TRBV14; CDR3nt: TGTGCCAGCAGCCAGGAAGGGGGGCCTAACTATGGCTACACCTTC; CDR3aa: CASSQEGGPNYGYTF
abundance: once; len: 12; d_gene: .; j_gene: TRBJ1-2; v_gene: TRBV7-2; CDR3nt: TGTGCCAGCAGCGAGGGGTATTCTGGCTACACCTTC; CDR3aa: CASSEGYSGYTF
abundance: .; len: 15; d_gene: .; j_gene: TRBJ1-3; v_gene: TRBV7-2; CDR3nt: TGTGCCAGCAGCTTATTAGGAGGGACTGGAAACACCATATATTTT; CDR3aa: CASSLLGGTGNTIYF
abundance: .; len: 13; d_gene: .; j_gene: TRBJ1-1; v_gene: TRBV18; CDR3nt: TGTGCCAGCTCTCATGGACGGGACACTGAAGCTTTCTTT; CDR3aa: CASSHGRDTEAFF
abundance: .; len: 13; d_gene: .; j_gene: TRBJ1-1; v_gene: TRBV12-3/TRBV12-4; CDR3nt: TGTGCCAGCACCTTAACAGTGAACACTGAAGCTTTCTTT; CDR3aa: CASTLTVNTEAFF
abundance: .; len: 16; d_gene: .; j_gene: TRBJ2-1; v_gene: TRBV19; CDR3nt: TGTGCCAGTAGTATCAGGGGTGGGGGCTCCTACAATGAGCAGTTCTTC; CDR3aa: CASSIRGGGSYNEQFF
abundance: .; len: 16; d_gene: .; j_gene: TRBJ2-3; v_gene: TRBV5-1; CDR3nt: TGCGCCAGCAGCTTGTCCGGGGGAGGAGCCACAGATACGCAGTATTTT; CDR3aa: CASSLSGGGATDTQYF
abundance: .; len: 13; d_gene: .; j_gene: TRBJ1-1; v_gene: TRBV19; CDR3nt: TGTGCCAGTAGTAGACAGACGAACACTGAAGCTTTCTTT; CDR3aa: CASSRQTNTEAFF
abundance: .; len: 17; d_gene: .; j_gene: TRBJ1-1; v_gene: TRBV3-1/TRBV3-2; CDR3nt: TGTGCCAGCAGCCAAGATAAGTCAAGCTCCATGAACACTGAAGCTTTCTTT; CDR3aa: CASSQDKSSSMNTEAFF
abundance: .; len: 16; d_gene: TRBD1; j_gene: TRBJ1-6; v_gene: TRBV18; CDR3nt: TGTGCCAGCTCACAGGGGACAGGGTGGCTAAATTCACCCCTCCACTTT; CDR3aa: CASSQGTGWLNSPLHF
abundance: .; len: 16; d_gene: .; j_gene: TRBJ2-2; v_gene: TRBV5-6; CDR3nt: TGTGCCAGCAGCCTCCTCGGAGGGTTGGGGGCCGGGGAGCTGTTTTTT; CDR3aa: CASSLLGGLGAGELFF
abundance: .; len: 14; d_gene: TRBD1; j_gene: TRBJ1-2; v_gene: TRBV10-3; CDR3nt: TGTGCCATCAGGAAGACAGGGGGCGCGGGTGGCTACACCTTC; CDR3aa: CAIRKTGGAGGYTF
abundance: .; len: 15; d_gene: TRBD1; j_gene: TRBJ1-5; v_gene: TRBV19; CDR3nt: TGTGCCAGTAGTACCCGGGACAGAATCAATCAGCCCCAGCATTTT; CDR3aa: CASSTRDRINQPQHF
abundance: .; len: 14; d_gene: .; j_gene: TRBJ1-3; v_gene: TRBV5-1; CDR3nt: TGCGCCAGCAGCTTGGCAGGGGACGGAAACACCATATATTTT; CDR3aa: CASSLAGDGNTIYF